This T cell receptor (beta chain) comes out of a study of Ad26.COV2.S vaccination and SARS-CoV-2 variants. Study conclusions and caveats: Possibly, TCR breadth and depth analyses underestimated total T cell responses.

As to this clone: The antigen is not known.

The V end lost 0 bases, the J end lost 2 bases, and 8 bases lay between the germline ends. Germline V gives CDR1 MNHEY, CDR2 SVGAGI. The CDR3 has 15 residues. The table came from immunoSEQ multiplex PCR; TCRdb's copy has only in-frame clones and leaves some out. The repertoire consists of under 500,000 clones, with about nine tenths occurring once and the leading ten covering over 1.5%. Regarding treatment: some 19 received Ad26.COV2.S at low or high dose, single or two shots; 5 received placebo; per-sample allocation not given. Day 63 after the first injection of vaccine or placebo was the sampling time.

The genes are TRBV6-5 and TRBJ1-3; a weak D match, TRBD1 (5 bases). Specimen: peripheral blood, collected in a trial of Ad26.COV2.S vaccine versus placebo. The sequence was obtained from a person aged 18-60 years who received the Ad26.COV2.S COVID-19 vaccine or a placebo. The DNA of the CDR3 is TGTGCCAGCAGTTACTCACCCAGGGCTGGAAACACCATATATTTT. Translated: CASSYSPRAGNTIYF.